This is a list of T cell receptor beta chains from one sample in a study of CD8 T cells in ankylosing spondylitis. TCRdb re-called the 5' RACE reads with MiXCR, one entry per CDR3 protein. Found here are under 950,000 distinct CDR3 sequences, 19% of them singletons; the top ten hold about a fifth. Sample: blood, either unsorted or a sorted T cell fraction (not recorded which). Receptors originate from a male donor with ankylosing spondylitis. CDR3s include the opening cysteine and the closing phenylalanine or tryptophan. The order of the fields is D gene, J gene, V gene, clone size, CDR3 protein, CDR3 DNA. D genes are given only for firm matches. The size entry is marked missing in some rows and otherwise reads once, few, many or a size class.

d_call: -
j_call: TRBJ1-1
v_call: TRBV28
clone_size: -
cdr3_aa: CASRLTDGEAFF
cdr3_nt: TGTGCCAGTAGACTAACGGACGGCGAAGCTTTCTTT

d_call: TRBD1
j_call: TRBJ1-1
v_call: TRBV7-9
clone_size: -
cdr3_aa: CASSKQTGDTEAFF
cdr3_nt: TGTGCCAGCAGCAAACAGACAGGGGACACTGAAGCTTTCTTT

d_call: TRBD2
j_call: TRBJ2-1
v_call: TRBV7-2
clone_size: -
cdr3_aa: CASKLAGGGDEQFF
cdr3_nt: TGTGCCAGCAAGCTAGCGGGAGGCGGGGATGAGCAGTTCTTC

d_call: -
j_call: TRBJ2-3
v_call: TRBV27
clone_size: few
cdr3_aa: CASSSTGGDTQYF
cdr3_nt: TGTGCCAGCAGTTCGACAGGTGGGGATACGCAGTATTTT

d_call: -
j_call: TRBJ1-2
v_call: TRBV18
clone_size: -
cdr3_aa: CASHPGQPGRIGGYTF
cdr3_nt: TGTGCCAGCCACCCTGGCCAACCGGGACGTATCGGTGGCTACACCTTC

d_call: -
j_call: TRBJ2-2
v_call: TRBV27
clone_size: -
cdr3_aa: CASSLLIHSGAGELFF
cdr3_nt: TGTGCCAGCAGTTTATTGATACACAGCGGCGCCGGGGAGCTGTTTTTT

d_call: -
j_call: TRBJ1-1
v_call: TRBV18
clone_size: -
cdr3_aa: CASSLVKGDTEAFF
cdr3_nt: TGTGCCAGCTCACTGGTAAAGGGGGACACTGAAGCTTTCTTT

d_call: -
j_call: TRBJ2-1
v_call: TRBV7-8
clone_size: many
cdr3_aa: CASSWRGSGYNEQFF
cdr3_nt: TGTGCCAGCAGCTGGCGGGGCTCGGGTTACAATGAGCAGTTCTTC

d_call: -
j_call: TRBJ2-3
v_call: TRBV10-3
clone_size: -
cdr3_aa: CAIMRGGGTDTQYF
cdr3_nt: TGTGCCATCATGCGAGGGGGTGGCACAGATACGCAGTATTTT

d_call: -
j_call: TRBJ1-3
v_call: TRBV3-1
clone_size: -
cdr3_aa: CASSQPGTVGNTIYF
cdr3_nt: TGTGCCAGCAGCCAACCAGGGACGGTTGGAAACACCATATATTTT

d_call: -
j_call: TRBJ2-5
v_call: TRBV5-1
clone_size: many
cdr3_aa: CASSLVRGGQETQYF
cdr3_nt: TGCGCCAGCAGCTTGGTGAGGGGCGGGCAAGAGACCCAGTACTTC

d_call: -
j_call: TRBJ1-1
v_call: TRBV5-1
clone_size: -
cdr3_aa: CASSLVPGVGTEAFF
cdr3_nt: TGCGCCAGCAGCTTGGTCCCAGGGGTGGGCACTGAAGCTTTCTTT

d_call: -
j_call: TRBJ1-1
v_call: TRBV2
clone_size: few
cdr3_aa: CASSGAGGLAEAFF
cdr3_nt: TGTGCCAGCAGTGGAGCGGGGGGGCTCGCTGAAGCTTTCTTT

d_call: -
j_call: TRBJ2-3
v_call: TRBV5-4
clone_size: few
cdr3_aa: CASSLGGRGSPDTQYF
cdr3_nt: TGTGCCAGCAGCTTGGGGGGGCGCGGGTCCCCAGATACGCAGTATTTT

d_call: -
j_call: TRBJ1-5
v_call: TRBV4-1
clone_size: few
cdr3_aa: CASSQDRRYNQPQHF
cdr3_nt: TGCGCCAGCAGCCAAGATAGACGGTACAATCAGCCCCAGCATTTT

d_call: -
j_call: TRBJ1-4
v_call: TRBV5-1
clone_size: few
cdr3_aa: CASSETELNEKLFF
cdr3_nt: TGCGCCAGCAGCGAGACAGAGCTTAATGAAAAACTGTTTTTT

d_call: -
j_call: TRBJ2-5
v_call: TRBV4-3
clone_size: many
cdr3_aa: CASSPGTNQETQYF
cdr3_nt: TGCGCCAGCAGCCCAGGGACAAATCAAGAGACCCAGTACTTC

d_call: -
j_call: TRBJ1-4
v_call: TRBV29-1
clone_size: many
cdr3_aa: CSVADPDPNEKLFF
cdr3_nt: TGCAGCGTTGCCGATCCGGATCCTAATGAAAAACTGTTTTTT

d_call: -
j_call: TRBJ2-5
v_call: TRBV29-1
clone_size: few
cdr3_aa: CSVVAGPQETQYF
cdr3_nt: TGCAGCGTTGTGGCAGGGCCCCAAGAGACCCAGTACTTC

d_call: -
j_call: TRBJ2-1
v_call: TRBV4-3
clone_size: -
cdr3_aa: CASSQDRGLGPNEQFF
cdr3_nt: TGCGCCAGCAGCCAAGATAGGGGCCTAGGGCCCAATGAGCAGTTCTTC

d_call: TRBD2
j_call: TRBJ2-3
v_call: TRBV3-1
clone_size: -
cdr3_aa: CASSTRTSGGGTDTQYF
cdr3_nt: TGTGCCAGCAGCACCAGGACTAGCGGGGGAGGCACAGATACGCAGTATTTT

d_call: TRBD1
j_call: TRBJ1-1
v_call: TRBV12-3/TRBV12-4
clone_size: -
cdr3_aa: CASRQGSATEAFF
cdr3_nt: TGTGCCAGCAGACAGGGGTCCGCCACTGAAGCTTTCTTT

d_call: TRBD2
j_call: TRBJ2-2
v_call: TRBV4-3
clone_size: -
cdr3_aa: CASSQGSGANTGELFF
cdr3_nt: TGCGCCAGCAGCCAAGGCAGCGGGGCAAACACCGGGGAGCTGTTTTTT

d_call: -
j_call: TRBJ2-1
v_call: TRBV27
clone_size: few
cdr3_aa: CASTTGLAHNEQFF
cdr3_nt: TGTGCCAGCACTACTGGTCTAGCTCACAATGAGCAGTTCTTC

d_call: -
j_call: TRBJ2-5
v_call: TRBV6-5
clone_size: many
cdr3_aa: CASSSGPVVETQYF
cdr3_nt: TGTGCCAGCAGTTCCGGACCGGTCGTCGAGACCCAGTACTTC

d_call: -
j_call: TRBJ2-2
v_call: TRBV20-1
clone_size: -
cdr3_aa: CSPSGATGELFF
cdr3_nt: TGCAGCCCCTCGGGTGCCACCGGGGAGCTGTTTTTT

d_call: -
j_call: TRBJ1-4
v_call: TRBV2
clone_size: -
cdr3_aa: CASSSQGLLNEKLFF
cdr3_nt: TGTGCCAGCAGTTCACAGGGTCTCCTCAATGAAAAACTGTTTTTT

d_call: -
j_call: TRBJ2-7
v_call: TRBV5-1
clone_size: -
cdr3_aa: CASSEGVGRFEQYF
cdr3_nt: TGCGCCAGCAGCGAGGGGGTCGGTCGGTTCGAGCAGTACTTC

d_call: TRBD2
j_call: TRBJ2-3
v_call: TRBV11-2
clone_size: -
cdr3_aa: CASSYSTSRSTDTQYF
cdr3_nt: TGTGCCAGCAGCTACTCGACTAGCAGATCCACAGATACGCAGTATTTT

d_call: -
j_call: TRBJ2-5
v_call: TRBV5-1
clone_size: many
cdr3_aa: CASSLATSFQETQYF
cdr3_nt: TGCGCCAGCAGCTTGGCCACATCATTCCAAGAGACCCAGTACTTC

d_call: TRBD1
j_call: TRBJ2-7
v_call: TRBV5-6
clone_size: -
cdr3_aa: CASSLEGTALPITYEQYF
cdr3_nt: TGTGCCAGCAGCTTGGAGGGGACAGCCCTACCAATTACCTACGAGCAGTACTTC

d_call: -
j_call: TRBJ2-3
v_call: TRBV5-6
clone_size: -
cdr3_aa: CASSLAPLGPDTDTQYF
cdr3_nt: TGTGCCAGCAGCTTGGCTCCCCTGGGGCCTGACACAGATACGCAGTATTTT

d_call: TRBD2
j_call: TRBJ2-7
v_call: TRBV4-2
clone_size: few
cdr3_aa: CASSAPGLVYEQYF
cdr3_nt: TGTGCCAGCAGCGCGCCGGGACTAGTCTACGAGCAGTACTTC

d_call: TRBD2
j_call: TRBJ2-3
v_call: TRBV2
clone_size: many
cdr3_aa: CASGLAGVTDTQYF
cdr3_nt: TGTGCCAGTGGACTAGCGGGGGTCACAGATACGCAGTATTTT

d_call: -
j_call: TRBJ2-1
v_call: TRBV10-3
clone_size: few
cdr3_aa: CAISQGLFYNEQFF
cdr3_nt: TGTGCCATCTCCCAAGGACTCTTCTACAATGAGCAGTTCTTC

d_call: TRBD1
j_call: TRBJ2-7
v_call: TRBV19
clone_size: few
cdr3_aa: CASRRTGGAYEQYF
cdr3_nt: TGTGCCAGTAGAAGGACAGGGGGCGCGTACGAGCAGTACTTC

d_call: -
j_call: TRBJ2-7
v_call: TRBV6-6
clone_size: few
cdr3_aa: CASRGAASYEQYF
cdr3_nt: TGTGCCAGTAGGGGTGCAGCCTCCTACGAGCAGTACTTC

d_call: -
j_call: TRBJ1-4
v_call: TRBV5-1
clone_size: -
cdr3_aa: CASSFYSNEKLFF
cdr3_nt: TGCGCCAGCAGCTTCTACAGTAATGAAAAACTGTTTTTT

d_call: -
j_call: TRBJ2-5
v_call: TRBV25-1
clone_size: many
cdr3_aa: CASSEFWEPSAETQYF
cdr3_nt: TGTGCCAGCAGTGAATTTTGGGAACCCTCCGCAGAGACCCAGTACTTC

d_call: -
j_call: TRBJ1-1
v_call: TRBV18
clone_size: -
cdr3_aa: CASSPLGDQNTEAFF
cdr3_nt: TGTGCCAGCTCACCACTCGGGGACCAGAACACTGAAGCTTTCTTT

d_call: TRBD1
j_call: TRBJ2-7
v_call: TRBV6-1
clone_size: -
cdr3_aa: CASSPLGQGVAYEQYF
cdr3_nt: TGTGCCAGCAGTCCCTTGGGACAGGGGGTGGCCTACGAGCAGTACTTC

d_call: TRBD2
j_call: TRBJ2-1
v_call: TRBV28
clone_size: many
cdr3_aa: CASSLGLAGRNEQFF
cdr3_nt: TGTGCCAGCAGCCTCGGACTAGCGGGTCGCAATGAGCAGTTCTTC

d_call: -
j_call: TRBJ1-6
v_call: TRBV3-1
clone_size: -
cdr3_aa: CASSFWGNSPLHF
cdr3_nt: TGTGCCAGCTCCTTTTGGGGCAATTCACCCCTCCACTTT

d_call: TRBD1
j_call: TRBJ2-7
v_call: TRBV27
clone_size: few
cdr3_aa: CASSWRQGSWEQYF
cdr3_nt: TGTGCCAGCAGTTGGCGACAGGGGAGTTGGGAGCAGTACTTC

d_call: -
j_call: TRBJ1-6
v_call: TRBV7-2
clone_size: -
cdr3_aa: CASSSHPRDGDSPLHF
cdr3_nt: TGTGCCAGCAGCTCCCACCCCAGGGACGGGGATTCACCCCTCCACTTT

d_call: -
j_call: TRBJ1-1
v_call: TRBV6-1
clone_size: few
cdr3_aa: CATSHRDLSEEAFF
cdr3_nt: TGTGCCACCTCACACCGGGACCTCTCAGAAGAAGCTTTCTTT

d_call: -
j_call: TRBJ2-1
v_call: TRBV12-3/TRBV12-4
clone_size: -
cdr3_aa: CASTMGVYNEQFF
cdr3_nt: TGTGCCAGCACCATGGGGGTCTACAATGAGCAGTTCTTC

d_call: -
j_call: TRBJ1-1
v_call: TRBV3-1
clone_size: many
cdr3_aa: CASSQEGGTSGEAFF
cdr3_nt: TGTGCCAGCAGCCAAGAAGGCGGTACCTCCGGTGAAGCTTTCTTT

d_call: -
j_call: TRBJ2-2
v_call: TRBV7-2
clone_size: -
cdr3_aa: CASSQRGTRNTGELFF
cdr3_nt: TGTGCCAGCAGCCAGAGGGGCACCAGGAACACCGGGGAGCTGTTTTTT

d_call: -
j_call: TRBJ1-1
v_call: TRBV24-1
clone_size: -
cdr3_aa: CATVNTEAFF
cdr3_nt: TGTGCCACCGTGAACACTGAAGCTTTCTTT

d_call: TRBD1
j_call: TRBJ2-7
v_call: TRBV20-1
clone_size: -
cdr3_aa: CSAPLTRGQIYEQYF
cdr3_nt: TGCAGTGCTCCGCTAACCCGGGGACAGATCTACGAGCAGTACTTC

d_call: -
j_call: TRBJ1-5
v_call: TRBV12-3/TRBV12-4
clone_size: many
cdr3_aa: CASSLSVQPQHF
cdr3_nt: TGTGCCAGCAGTCTCTCAGTCCAACCCCAGCATTTT

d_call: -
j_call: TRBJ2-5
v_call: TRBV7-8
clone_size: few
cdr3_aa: CASTWGQGKVETQYF
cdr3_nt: TGTGCCAGCACCTGGGGACAAGGAAAGGTGGAGACCCAGTACTTC

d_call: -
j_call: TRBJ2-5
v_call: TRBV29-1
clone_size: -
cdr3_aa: CSVEGDQETQYF
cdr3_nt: TGCAGCGTTGAAGGGGACCAAGAGACCCAGTACTTC

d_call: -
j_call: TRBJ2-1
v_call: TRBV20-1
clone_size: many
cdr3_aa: CSAFRLSSYNEQFF
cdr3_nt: TGCAGTGCTTTTAGACTGAGCTCCTACAATGAGCAGTTCTTC